The 20 T cell receptor beta chains listed next were all sequenced from one sample in a study of blood T cell repertoires in COVID-19. The protocol was immunoSEQ multiplex PCR, while the TCRdb copy is restricted to in-frame clones and leaves out a portion. The sample includes around 180,000 clones, 75% to 85% of them seen just once. The sequencing input was PBMCs or T cells enriched from blood (not recorded which). The origin of the receptors is a woman aged 45 to 65 with acute COVID-19.

The rearrangement uses TRBV6-6 and TRBJ1-5; no clear D gene. Germline V gives CDR1 MNHNY, CDR2 SVGAGI (reference sequence). V lost 8 bases and J lost 0, with 11 bases in between. This CDR3 has 14 amino acids. The CDR3 DNA is TGTGCCAGCGATGACACCAATAGCAATCAGCCCCAGCATTTT. Protein sequence: CASDDTNSNQPQHF.

The rearrangement links TRBV12-3 or TRBV12-4 to TRBJ2-5, with D possibly being TRBD2 (5 bases). This CDR3 spans 12 amino acids. The V end was cut by 6 bases, the J end by 3 bases, with 8 bases between. The CDR3 loop reads CASRTTKETQYF. Written as DNA, the CDR3 is TGTGCCAGCAGAACGACTAAAGAGACCCAGTACTTC.

The chain links TRBV5-5 to TRBJ1-1, with D unresolved. With 0 bases removed from V and 4 bases from J, the gap between germline ends came to 7 bases. The germline V gene encodes CDR1 SGHKS and CDR2 YYEKEE (reference sequence). CDR3 length equals 13 residues. The CDR3 reads CASSLAEVTEAFF. The DNA for the CDR3 is TGTGCCAGCAGCTTGGCCGAGGTCACTGAAGCTTTCTTT.

The chain is built from TRBV2 and TRBJ1-4; possibly TRBD1 for D (6 bases). The CDR3 consists of 14 residues. CDR1 SNHLY and CDR2 FYNNEI come from the germline V gene. V shed 6 bases and J shed 10 bases, with 18 bases lying between them. CDR3 nucleotide sequence: TGTGCCAGCAGGTTAGGGACATCCTCAGCAAAACTGTTTTTT. It codes for CASRLGTSSAKLFF. Combining the CDR3 with reference TRBV2 and TRBJ1-4 gives the whole variable domain EPEVTQTPSHQVTQMGQEVILRCVPISNHLYFYWYRQILGQKVEFLVSFYNNEISEKSEIFDDQFSVERPDGSNFTLKIRSTKLEDSAMYFCASRLGTSSAKLFFGSGTQLSVL.

The rearrangement joins TRBV4-1 to TRBJ1-6; D unresolved. The CDR3 has 15 amino acids. V gave up 1 base and J gave up 6 bases, with 10 bases separating them. Germline-derived CDR1 and CDR2 are MGHRA and YSYEKL. CDR3 sequence: CASSQGEVPNSPLHF. The CDR3 DNA reads as TGCGCCAGCAGCCAAGGCGAAGTGCCTAATTCACCCCTCCACTTT.

The gene calls are TRBV27 and TRBJ2-3; possible D gene TRBD1, 7 bases. The CDR3 is 11 amino acids. Trimming left V 5 bases short and J 14 bases short, with 14 bases between. CDR1 and CDR2 (germline): MNHEY, SMNVEV (reference sequence). The CDR3 nucleotides are TGTGCCAGCAGTCAGGGGGGCTCGCGGTATTTT. Its protein is CASSQGGSRYF.

The J gene is TRBJ2-5, the V gene TRBV28; D perhaps matches TRBD1 (6 bases). Germline V gene lookup returns CDR1 MDHEN and CDR2 SYDVKM. Trimming removed 4 bases from V and 7 bases from J, with 13 bases in between. The CDR3 length is 13 residues. As DNA, the CDR3 is TGTGCCAGCAGTTCTGGGGGCTTCGGGACCCAGTACTTC. The encoded protein is CASSSGGFGTQYF.

V is TRBV29-1 and J is TRBJ2-1, with 9 positions matching TRBD2. This CDR3 is built from 16 residues. Per germline, CDR1 SQVTM and CDR2 ANQGSEA. V shed 6 bases, J shed 0 bases, and the junction held 9 bases outside the gene matches. This CDR3 is CSVLGLAGTSYNEQFF. The CDR3 nucleotides are TGCAGCGTCCTAGGCCTAGCGGGGACCTCCTACAATGAGCAGTTCTTC.

The chain is built from TRBV12-3 or TRBV12-4 and TRBJ1-1, with D hard to call. This CDR3 contains 11 residues. Trimming took off 5 bases at V and 3 bases at J, with 4 bases between the two ends. The CDR3 protein is CASSPDTEAFF. The CDR3 bases are TGTGCCAGCAGTCCTGACACTGAAGCTTTCTTT.

The chain carries TRBV28 and TRBJ1-5, with 9 positions matching TRBD1. Per the germline V gene, CDR1 is MDHEN and CDR2 is SYDVKM. This CDR3 spans 18 amino acids. V lost 8 bases to trimming and J lost 2 bases; unmatched junction nucleotides: 16. CDR3 coding DNA: TGTGCCAGCTCCCTTGCCGGGACAGGGTCTAGGGGCAATCAGCCCCAGCATTTT. Amino acids: CASSLAGTGSRGNQPQHF.

This rearrangement joins TRBV4-3 to TRBJ1-4; 7 nucleotides agree with TRBD1. J was trimmed by 5 bases and V by 4 bases; bases with no gene match: 10. The germline V gene encodes CDR1 LGHNA and CDR2 YSLEER. CDR3 length: 16 amino acids. In DNA form, the CDR3 reads TGCGCCAGCAGCCCAACCTTGACAGGGAGGAATGAAAAACTGTTTTTT. Protein: CASSPTLTGRNEKLFF.

The chain carries TRBV7-3 and TRBJ2-3, with a weak D call TRBD2 (7 bases). The V end lost 5 bases, the J end lost 5 bases, and 17 bases lay between the germline ends. The germline CDR1 and CDR2 sequences are SGHTA and FQGTGA. The CDR3 contains 15 residues. CDR3 sequence: CASSPQGRGIDTQYF. For the CDR3, the DNA is TGTGCCAGCAGCCCCCAGGGGCGGGGGATAGATACGCAGTATTTT.

V and J are TRBV18 and TRBJ1-5, with D perhaps TRBD1 (5 bases). In germline, CDR1 is KGHSH, CDR2 LQKENI. CDR3 length: 15 residues. Trimming left V 3 bases short and J 5 bases short, with 14 bases between. The CDR3 DNA follows: TGTGCCAGCTCACCCTCAGGGACGGGGGATCAGCCCCAGCATTTT. Its translation is CASSPSGTGDQPQHF.

The genes are TRBV27 and TRBJ2-3, with 10 bases that match TRBD2. After removal of 6 bases from V and 0 bases from J, the junction contained 3 bases not matched to a gene. CDR1 and CDR2 from the germline V gene are MNHEY and SMNVEV (reference sequence). CDR3 length equals 15 residues. Here the CDR3 reads CASRGLAASTDTQYF. The CDR3 nucleotides are TGTGCCAGCAGAGGACTAGCGGCTAGCACAGATACGCAGTATTTT.

This rearrangement joins TRBV11-3 to TRBJ2-5; possibly TRBD2 for D (6 bases). The CDR3 contains 12 residues. Germline V gene lookup returns CDR1 SGHNT and CDR2 YENEEA. V was pared by 5 bases and J by 4 bases, with 8 bases between. CDR3 sequence (DNA): TGTGCCAGCAGCCGGGGACTAGAGACCCAGTACTTC. Protein product: CASSRGLETQYF. Complete variable domain (other parts from reference TRBV11-3 and TRBJ2-5): EAGVVQSPRYKIIEKKQPVAFWCNPISGHNTLYWYLQNLGQGPELLIRYENEEAVDDSQLPKDRFSAERLKGVDSTLKIQPAELGDSAVYLCASSRGLETQYFGPGTRLLVL.

The V gene is TRBV7-2, the J gene TRBJ2-5, with 9 bases matching TRBD2. Germline assignment: CDR1 SGHTA and CDR2 FQGNSA. Trimming cost V 7 bases and J 5 bases; bases outside gene matches: 11. CDR3 length: 15 residues. The CDR3 DNA follows: TGTGCCAGCATCCCCGGCGGGGGGGCAGGGGAGACCCAGTACTTC. Translating gives CASIPGGGAGETQYF.

The J gene is TRBJ1-1, the V gene TRBV19, with a weak D call TRBD1 (6 bases). Germline V gives CDR1 LNHDA, CDR2 SQIVND (reference sequence). This CDR3 is 15 amino acids long. Trimming removed 8 bases from V and 6 bases from J, with 22 bases in between. The CDR3 is CASGQENTGKPEAFF. CDR3 DNA sequence: TGTGCCAGTGGCCAAGAGAACACAGGGAAACCTGAAGCTTTCTTT.

This chain uses TRBV11-2 with TRBJ2-1, with a tentative D call TRBD1 (6 bases). Per the germline V gene, CDR1 is SGHAT and CDR2 is FQNNGV. The CDR3 has 16 residues. V shed 5 bases and J shed 8 bases, with 22 bases lying between them. CDR3: CASSPRQDALRDEQFF. The CDR3 DNA reads as TGTGCCAGCAGCCCGAGACAGGACGCCTTGAGGGATGAGCAGTTCTTC.

About this clone: One junction end disagrees with the germline gene, perhaps due to a read error. This chain connects TRBV6-2 or TRBV6-3 to TRBJ1-2; TRBD1 matches at 8 bases. The CDR3 length is 16 residues. Germline CDR1 MNHEY, CDR2 SVGEGT. The DNA of the CDR3 is TGTGCCAGCAGTACTGTGAGACAGGGGCTTTCTTATGGTTACACCTTC. Its protein is CASSTVRQGLSYGYTF.

J is TRBJ1-5 and V is TRBV4-2; TRBD1 is a possible D gene (6 bases). The V gene's germline CDR1 is LGHNA and CDR2 YNFKEQ. Trimming pared 2 bases from V and 5 bases from J, leaving 10 bases between. This CDR3 is built from 14 residues. Here the CDR3 DNA reads TGTGCCAGCAGCCAAACACAGGGCTATCAGCCCCAGCATTTT. Translation gives CASSQTQGYQPQHF.